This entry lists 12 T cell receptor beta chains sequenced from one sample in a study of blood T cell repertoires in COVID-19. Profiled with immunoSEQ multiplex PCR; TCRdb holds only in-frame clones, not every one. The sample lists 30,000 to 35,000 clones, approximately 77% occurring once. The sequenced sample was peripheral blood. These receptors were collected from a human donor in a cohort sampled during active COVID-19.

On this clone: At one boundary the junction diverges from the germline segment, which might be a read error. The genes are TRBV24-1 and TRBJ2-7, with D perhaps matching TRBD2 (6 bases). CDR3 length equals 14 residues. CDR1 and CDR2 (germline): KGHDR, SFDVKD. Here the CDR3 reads CATSVGAPGSPYLF. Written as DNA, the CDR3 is TGTGCCACCAGTGTTGGGGCCCCCGGGAGCCCCTATCTCTTC.

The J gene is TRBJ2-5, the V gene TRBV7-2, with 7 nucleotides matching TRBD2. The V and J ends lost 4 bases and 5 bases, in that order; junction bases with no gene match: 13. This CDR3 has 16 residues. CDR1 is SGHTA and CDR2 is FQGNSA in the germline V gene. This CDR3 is CASSSRLAGPRETQYF. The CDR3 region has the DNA TGTGCCAGCAGCTCCCGACTAGCCGGCCCCCGGGAGACCCAGTACTTC.

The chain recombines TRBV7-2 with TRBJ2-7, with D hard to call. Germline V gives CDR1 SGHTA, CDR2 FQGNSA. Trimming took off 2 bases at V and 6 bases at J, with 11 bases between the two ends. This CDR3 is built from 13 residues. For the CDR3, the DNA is TGTGCCAGCAGCTTAAATAGAGCTCGCGAGCAGTACTTC. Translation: CASSLNRAREQYF.

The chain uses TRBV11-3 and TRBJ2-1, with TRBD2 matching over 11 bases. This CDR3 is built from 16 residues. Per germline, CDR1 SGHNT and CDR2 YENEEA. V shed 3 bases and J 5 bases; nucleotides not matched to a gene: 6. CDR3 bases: TGTGCCAGCAGCTTCGGCTTAGCGGGGGGGGACAATGAGCAGTTCTTC. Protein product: CASSFGLAGGDNEQFF.

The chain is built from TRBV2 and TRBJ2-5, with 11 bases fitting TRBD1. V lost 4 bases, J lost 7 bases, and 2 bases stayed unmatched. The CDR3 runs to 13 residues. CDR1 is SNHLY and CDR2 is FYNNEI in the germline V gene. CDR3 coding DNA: TGTGCCAGCAGTGTGGGACAGGGGGGGACCCAGTACTTC. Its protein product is CASSVGQGGTQYF. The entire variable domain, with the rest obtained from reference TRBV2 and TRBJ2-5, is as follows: EPEVTQTPSHQVTQMGQEVILRCVPISNHLYFYWYRQILGQKVEFLVSFYNNEISEKSEIFDDQFSVERPDGSNFTLKIRSTKLEDSAMYFCASSVGQGGTQYFGPGTRLLVL.

The CDR3 DNA sequence: TGTGCCAGCAGCTTTGCGGGACCCGAGACCCAGTACTTC. Translation: CASSFAGPETQYF. The V call is TRBV5-6, the J call TRBJ2-5, with D tentatively TRBD2 (6 bases). Germline CDR1 and CDR2: SGHDT and YYEEEE. Trimming removed 2 bases from V and 5 bases from J, with 10 bases in between. The CDR3 totals 13 residues.

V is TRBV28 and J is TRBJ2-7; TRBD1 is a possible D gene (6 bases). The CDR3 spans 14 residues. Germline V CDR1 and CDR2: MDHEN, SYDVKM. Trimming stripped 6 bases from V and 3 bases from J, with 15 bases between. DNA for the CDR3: TGTGCCAGCAGAGAACAGGGCCCAAACTACGAGCAGTACTTC. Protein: CASREQGPNYEQYF.

For the CDR3, the DNA is TGTGCCACCAGTGATTGGCAGATGGAGACCCAGTACTTC. It yields the protein CATSDWQMETQYF. The chain has TRBV24-1 and TRBJ2-5; D unclear. The CDR3 covers 13 residues. V was clipped by 2 bases and J by 5 bases, with 8 bases between them. Per germline, CDR1 KGHDR and CDR2 SFDVKD.

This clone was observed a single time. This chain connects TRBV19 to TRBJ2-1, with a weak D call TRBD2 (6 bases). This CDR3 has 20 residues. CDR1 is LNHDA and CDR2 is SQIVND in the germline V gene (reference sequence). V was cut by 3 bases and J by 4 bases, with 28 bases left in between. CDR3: CASSMTAGRLSGTPYNEQFF. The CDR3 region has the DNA TGTGCCAGTAGTATGACCGCCGGGCGGTTATCAGGGACTCCGTACAATGAGCAGTTCTTC.

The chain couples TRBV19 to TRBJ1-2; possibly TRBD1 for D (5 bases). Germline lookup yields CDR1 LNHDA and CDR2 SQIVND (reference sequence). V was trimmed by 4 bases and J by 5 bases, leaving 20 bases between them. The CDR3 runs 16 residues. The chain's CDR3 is CASSTRWGQGQYGYTF. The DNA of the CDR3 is TGTGCCAGTAGTACAAGATGGGGCCAGGGCCAGTATGGCTACACCTTC. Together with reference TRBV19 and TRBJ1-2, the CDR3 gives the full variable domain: DGGITQSPKYLFRKEGQNVTLSCEQNLNHDAMYWYRQDPGQGLRLIYYSQIVNDFQKGDIAEGYSVSREKKESFPLTVTSAQKNPTAFYLCASSTRWGQGQYGYTFGSGTRLTVV.

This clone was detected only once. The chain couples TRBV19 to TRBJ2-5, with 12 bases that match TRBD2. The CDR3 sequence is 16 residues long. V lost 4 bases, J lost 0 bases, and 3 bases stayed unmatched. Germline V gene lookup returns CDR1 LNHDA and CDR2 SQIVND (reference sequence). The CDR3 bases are TGTGCCAGTAGTACTAGACTAGCGGGGGACCAAGAGACCCAGTACTTC. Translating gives CASSTRLAGDQETQYF. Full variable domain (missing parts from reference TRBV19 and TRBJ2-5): DGGITQSPKYLFRKEGQNVTLSCEQNLNHDAMYWYRQDPGQGLRLIYYSQIVNDFQKGDIAEGYSVSREKKESFPLTVTSAQKNPTAFYLCASSTRLAGDQETQYFGPGTRLLVL.

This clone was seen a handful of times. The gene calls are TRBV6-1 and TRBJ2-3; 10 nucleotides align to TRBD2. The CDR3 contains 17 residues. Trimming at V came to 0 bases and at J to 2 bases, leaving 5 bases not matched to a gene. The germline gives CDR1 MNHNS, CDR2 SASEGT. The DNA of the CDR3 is TGTGCCAGCAGTGAAGCCAGGCTAGCGGGAGTCACAGATACGCAGTATTTT. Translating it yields CASSEARLAGVTDTQYF.